Following are 10 T cell receptor beta chains from one sample sequenced in a study of blood T cell repertoires in COVID-19. Sequenced by immunoSEQ multiplex PCR; TCRdb stores in-frame clones only, minus some. The data show 300,000 or so clones, around four fifths seen once. Sequenced sample: peripheral blood. The source of these receptors is a woman aged 50 to 60 with acute or convalescent COVID-19.

The chain is built from TRBV6-5 and TRBJ2-1; 10 nucleotides match TRBD2. The CDR3 runs 14 residues. After removal of 7 bases from V and 6 bases from J, the junction contained 6 bases not matched to a gene. Germline V lookup: CDR1 MNHEY, CDR2 SVGAGI. CDR3 bases: TGTGCCAGCATTAGCGGGGGGCCCCTCAATGAGCAGTTCTTC. Its protein product is CASISGGPLNEQFF.

In this sample, this clone turned up once. The rearrangement links TRBV6-5 to TRBJ1-4, with D tentatively TRBD1 (5 bases). Germline loops: CDR1 MNHEY, CDR2 SVGAGI. Trimming removed 4 bases from V and 3 bases from J, with 12 bases in between. This CDR3 has 15 residues. CDR3 residues: CASSSARAANEKLFF. In nucleotides, the CDR3 is TGTGCCAGCAGTTCCGCCAGGGCTGCTAATGAAAAACTGTTTTTT.

The chain's CDR3 is CASSLSREGYEQYF. As DNA, the CDR3 is TGTGCCAGCAGTTTATCGAGGGAGGGCTACGAGCAGTACTTC. This chain uses TRBV27 with TRBJ2-7; 7 bases agree with TRBD2. The CDR3 totals 14 residues. The germline CDR1 and CDR2 sequences are MNHEY and SMNVEV (reference sequence). V lost 0 bases and J lost 3; bases outside the gene matches: 2.

The chain has TRBV6-2 or TRBV6-3 and TRBJ2-3; TRBD2 aligns across 9 bases. CDR1 MNHEY and CDR2 SVGEGT come from the germline V gene. The CDR3 covers 16 residues. With 1 base clipped from V and 2 bases from J, the junction kept 4 bases outside the gene matches. CDR3 nucleotides: TGTGCCAGCAGTTACTGGGCTAGCGGGACCACAGATACGCAGTATTTT. Translating it yields CASSYWASGTTDTQYF.

V usage is TRBV29-1 and J usage is TRBJ2-1; 10 positions match TRBD2. The V and J ends lost 6 bases and 4 bases, in that order; junction bases with no gene match: 9. The V gene's germline CDR1 is SQVTM and CDR2 ANQGSEA. The length of the CDR3 is 15 residues. The chain's CDR3 is CSVALSGRVYNEQFF. For the CDR3, the DNA is TGCAGCGTCGCCCTGAGCGGGAGGGTATACAATGAGCAGTTCTTC.

The chain joins TRBV7-9 to TRBJ2-1; 7 nucleotides line up with TRBD2. The CDR3 runs to 15 residues. Germline V gene data show CDR1 as SEHNR and CDR2 as FQNEAQ (reference sequence). Trimming took 2 bases from V and 5 from J; bases not matched to a gene: 6. The CDR3: CASSLRAGSHNEQFF. CDR3 nucleotides: TGTGCCAGCAGCTTAAGAGCGGGAAGCCACAATGAGCAGTTCTTC.

V is TRBV7-2 and J is TRBJ2-7; D is undetermined. Germline assignment: CDR1 SGHTA and CDR2 FQGNSA. The V end was cut by 5 bases, the J end by 0 bases, with 5 bases between. The CDR3 has 12 residues. The CDR3 sequence: CASSTSSYEQYF. CDR3 DNA sequence: TGTGCCAGCAGCACCAGCTCCTACGAGCAGTACTTC.

The rearrangement joins TRBV5-4 to TRBJ2-2, with D uncertain. CDR3 length: 13 amino acids. Germline loops: CDR1 SGHNT, CDR2 YYREEE (reference sequence). Trimming left V 1 base short and J 1 base short, with 2 bases between. CDR3 nucleotides: TGTGCCAGCAGCTTGCTGAACACCGGGGAGCTGTTTTTT. Translation: CASSLLNTGELFF.

The chain has TRBV29-1 and TRBJ1-4; D not resolved. The CDR3 covers 14 residues. The germline V gene encodes CDR1 SQVTM and CDR2 ANQGSEA. V was clipped by 5 bases and J by 0 bases, with 10 bases between them. CDR3 in DNA: TGCAGCGTTTTCGGTTCTGCAACTAATGAAAAACTGTTTTTT. Its protein product is CSVFGSATNEKLFF.

J is TRBJ2-1 and V is TRBV7-3; TRBD2 aligns across 7 bases. With 3 bases clipped from V and 8 bases from J, the junction kept 10 bases outside the gene matches. The CDR3 is 15 residues long. The germline V gene encodes CDR1 SGHTA and CDR2 FQGTGA. DNA for the CDR3: TGTGCCAGCAGCTTGGAAGCGGGACTTGTCCATGAGCAGTTCTTC. It encodes CASSLEAGLVHEQFF.